Below, 18 T cell receptor beta chains from the same sample are listed, as sequenced in a study of blood T cell repertoires in COVID-19. Here immunoSEQ multiplex PCR was the method, and the copy in TCRdb shows in-frame clones only, minus some. The sample gives approximately 120,000 clones, approximately 85% of which show up once; 4.3% is in the top ten. Sequencing was done on a sample of peripheral blood. The source is a human donor in a cohort sampled during active COVID-19.

Here the CDR3 reads CASSARAYYEQYF. The CDR3 DNA reads as TGTGCCAGCTCAGCCAGGGCCTACTACGAGCAGTACTTC. The chain carries TRBV18 and TRBJ2-7; maybe TRBD1 (5 bases). The CDR3 length is 13 residues. V gave up 5 bases and J gave up 3 bases, with 11 bases separating them. Germline CDR1 and CDR2: KGHSH and LQKENI.

The chain carries TRBV2 and TRBJ1-1; D remains unclear. This CDR3 is built from 12 residues. Germline CDR1 and CDR2: SNHLY and FYNNEI. V dropped 7 bases and J dropped 4 bases, with 10 bases sitting between them. The CDR3 sequence: CASTILTTEAFF. The CDR3 nucleotides read TGTGCCAGCACTATTTTAACCACTGAAGCTTTCTTT.

The chain has TRBV19 and TRBJ1-2, with a weak D call TRBD1 (5 bases). CDR1 and CDR2 from the germline V gene are LNHDA and SQIVND (reference sequence). The CDR3 extends over 14 amino acids. Trimming removed 3 bases at V and 2 bases at J, with 10 bases between. CDR3 protein: CASSIRTGNYGYTF. The CDR3 DNA follows: TGTGCCAGTAGTATTCGAACAGGCAACTATGGCTACACCTTC.

The table lists this clone with a few counts. The gene calls are TRBV19 and TRBJ1-6; TRBD1 might be the D (5 bases). Trimming shortened V by 3 bases and J by 5 bases, and 11 bases separated the two germline ends. The germline CDR1 and CDR2 sequences are LNHDA and SQIVND (reference sequence). The CDR3 covers 15 residues. CDR3 DNA: TGTGCCAGTAGTATTGCGTGGGGCAATAATTCACCCCTCCACTTT. This sequence encodes CASSIAWGNNSPLHF. Full variable domain (rest looked up from reference TRBV19 and TRBJ1-6): DGGITQSPKYLFRKEGQNVTLSCEQNLNHDAMYWYRQDPGQGLRLIYYSQIVNDFQKGDIAEGYSVSREKKESFPLTVTSAQKNPTAFYLCASSIAWGNNSPLHFGNGTRLTVT.

The chain joins TRBV7-9 to TRBJ1-6; TRBD1 matches 7 bases. The CDR3 has 13 residues. V was pared by 11 bases and J by 7 bases, with 8 bases of the junction left unmatched. Germline V gene sequence: CDR1 SEHNR, CDR2 FQNEAQ (reference sequence). This CDR3 is CAGQRQGNSPLHF. CDR3 DNA sequence: TGTGCCGGCCAAAGACAGGGAAATTCACCCCTCCACTTT.

The V and J genes are TRBV7-2 and TRBJ1-1; 8 positions agree with TRBD1. The CDR3 loop spans 15 amino acids. Trimming at V came to 5 bases and at J to 1 base, leaving 6 bases not matched to a gene. Germline CDR1 and CDR2: SGHTA and FQGNSA. Here the CDR3 reads CASSVDRVANTEAFF. In nucleotides, the CDR3 is TGTGCCAGCAGCGTGGACAGGGTGGCGAACACTGAAGCTTTCTTT.

CDR3 residues: CASSLRGGGSETQYF. In DNA, the CDR3 is TGTGCCAGCAGCTTAAGGGGGGGAGGTTCAGAGACCCAGTACTTC. The chain uses TRBV13 and TRBJ2-5; weak D call: TRBD2 (7 bases). The V and J ends lost 2 bases and 4 bases respectively, with 14 bases between them. The CDR3 spans 15 residues. Looked up from germline, CDR1 is PRHDT and CDR2 is FYEKMQ (reference sequence).

This sequence joins TRBV5-4 and TRBJ2-2; 7 positions match TRBD1. CDR1 is SGHNT, CDR2 YYREEE, per germline (reference sequence). The CDR3 is 15 amino acids. V dropped 1 base and J dropped 3; count of bases not matched to a gene: 3. CDR3: CASSLPTGDTGELFF. Here the CDR3 DNA reads TGTGCCAGCAGCTTGCCCACAGGGGACACCGGGGAGCTGTTTTTT.

The V and J genes are TRBV30 and TRBJ2-4; the D gene is possibly TRBD1 (6 bases). This CDR3 has 15 amino acids. The germline V and J ends were trimmed by 2 bases and 8 bases, with 19 bases remaining between them. Germline V CDR1 and CDR2: GTSNPN, SVGIG (reference sequence). In DNA form, the CDR3 reads TGTGCCTGGAGTCCCGATCAGGGGATTAGAGACATTCAGTACTTC. Translating it yields CAWSPDQGIRDIQYF.

This clone was seen just once. Written as DNA, the CDR3 is TGTGCCAGCAGCGTAGGAGAAGCCCCAGATACGCAGTATTTT. Its protein product is CASSVGEAPDTQYF. The chain carries TRBV9 and TRBJ2-3; D unclear. Between the trimmed V and J ends, which lost 0 bases and 4 bases, there was a span of 9 bases. Germline loops: CDR1 SGDLS, CDR2 YYNGEE. CDR3 length: 14 residues.

As DNA, the CDR3 is TGCGCCAGCAGCTTGAAGGGGGCGTCTTACGAGCAGTACTTC. Amino acids: CASSLKGASYEQYF. The chain has TRBV5-1 and TRBJ2-7; 7 bases line up with TRBD1. Germline V gives CDR1 SGHRS, CDR2 YFSETQ. This CDR3 is 14 amino acids long. With V trimmed by 1 base and J by 4 bases, 5 bases remained unmatched.

The chain couples TRBV5-4 to TRBJ1-4, with 10 positions matching TRBD1. Germline V lookup: CDR1 SGHNT, CDR2 YYREEE (reference sequence). The V segment lost 4 bases and the J segment 0 bases; nucleotides outside the gene matches: 9. The CDR3 totals 18 residues. CDR3 DNA: TGTGCCAGCAGCGCTCGGACAGGGGGGGGAGCAACTAATGAAAAACTGTTTTTT. Encoded protein: CASSARTGGGATNEKLFF.

This sequence joins TRBV20-1 and TRBJ1-5, with unresolved D. From germline, CDR1 is DFQATT and CDR2 SNEGSKA (reference sequence). V was pared by 6 bases and J by 10 bases, with 13 bases between. CDR3 size: 11 residues. DNA of the CDR3: TGCAGTGCGGCCTCAGGTGGACCCCAGCATTTT. Translated: CSAASGGPQHF.

The chain recombines TRBV7-8 with TRBJ2-1; weak D call: TRBD2 (6 bases). Germline CDR1 reads SGHVS; CDR2 reads FQNEAQ. The CDR3 runs 14 residues. Trimming stripped 5 bases from V and 6 bases from J, with 14 bases between. CDR3: CASSLGTYINEQFF. The CDR3, as DNA: TGTGCCAGCAGCCTCGGGACTTACATCAATGAGCAGTTCTTC.

The chain links TRBV7-2 to TRBJ2-3; possible D gene TRBD2, 7 bases. The CDR3 runs to 18 residues. V gave up 5 bases and J gave up 0 bases, with 21 bases separating them. The V gene's germline CDR1 is SGHTA and CDR2 FQGNSA. The CDR3 bases are TGTGCCAGCAGCCCGATTGGGGGGGCTAGGAGCAGCACAGATACGCAGTATTTT. It translates to CASSPIGGARSSTDTQYF.

This clone showed up many times. V gene TRBV6-6 combines with J gene TRBJ1-1, with 7 bases fitting TRBD1. The V gene's germline CDR1 is MNHNY and CDR2 SVGAGI (reference sequence). J was trimmed by 0 bases and V by 7 bases; bases with no gene match: 5. CDR3 length equals 14 residues. The CDR3: CASILDRMNTEAFF. CDR3 nucleotide sequence: TGTGCCAGCATTCTGGACAGGATGAACACTGAAGCTTTCTTT.

The chain links TRBV5-6 to TRBJ2-7, with 7 bases fitting TRBD1. After removal of 0 bases from V and 1 base from J, the junction contained 13 bases not matched to a gene. CDR3 length equals 18 residues. CDR1 and CDR2 from the germline V gene are SGHDT and YYEEEE. The CDR3 region has the DNA TGTGCCAGCAGCTTGGGTTGGGGGACAGATTATATTTCCTACGAGCAGTACGTC. This encodes CASSLGWGTDYISYEQYV.

The chain has TRBV21-1 and TRBJ2-7; TRBD2 was called by the table and not checked on the DNA. TRBV21-1 is assigned pseudogene status. The CDR3 has 13 residues. CDR3: CASSSWRVELEYF. The CDR3 DNA reads as TGTGCCAGCAGCTCCTGGAGGGTCGAGTTGGAGTACTTC.